This paragraph reports one T cell receptor (beta chain). What it recognizes is unknown. This specimen belongs to a study of cytomegalovirus exposure and HLA in healthy donors. General study findings and limits: The CMV antigen specificity of a few CMV-associated chains was confirmed through in vitro analysis. Reported performance of the classifier showed diagnosis of cytomegalovirus status with high specificity and sensitivity.

Profiling relied on immunoSEQ multiplex PCR, and the TCRdb table lists in-frame clones only, not all of them. The table has 200,000 to 250,000 clones, roughly 84% seen once. J was trimmed by 4 bases and V by 3 bases; bases with no gene match: 8. Germline V gene data show CDR1 as LNHNV and CDR2 as YYDKDF (reference sequence). This CDR3 region has 15 residues. The TCR was taken from a woman in her 30s in good health and CMV-seropositive. Source material: PBMCs. The V call is TRBV15, the J call TRBJ1-2; TRBD1 aligns across 7 bases. DNA of the CDR3: TGTGCCACCAGCAGTAGCCGCGGGACAGCCTATGGCTACACCTTC. Translation: CATSSSRGTAYGYTF.